This T cell receptor (beta chain) was sequenced in a study of blood T cell repertoires in COVID-19. Data came from immunoSEQ multiplex PCR; TCRdb stores just in-frame clones and leaves some out. The data contain over 80,000 clones, around 87% of them singletons. The germline CDR1 and CDR2 sequences are MNHEY and SMNVEV (reference sequence). Trimming removed 2 bases at V and 8 bases at J, with 16 bases between. The CDR3 contains 16 residues. The chain recombines TRBV27 with TRBJ1-6; D gene uncertain. Specimen: peripheral blood. This TCR derives from a human donor in a cohort sampled during active COVID-19. CDR3 amino acids: CASSLEGRTRYSPLHF. In nucleotides, the CDR3 is TGTGCCAGCAGTTTAGAGGGCAGGACTAGGTATTCACCCCTCCACTTT.